This T cell receptor (beta chain) originates from a study of type 1 regulatory T cells. Study in general: An in vitro protocol generated T-allo10, a Tr1-enriched, alloantigen-specific CD4 T cell product.

This clonotype was counted a few times. As yet, its antigen is unknown. General study findings and limits: Compared with non-Tr1 cells, Tr1 cells showed a narrower TCR repertoire.

V was pared by 4 bases and J by 6 bases, with 14 bases between. In germline, CDR1 is SGHTS, CDR2 YDEGEE. This CDR3 contains 14 residues. One entry per CDR3 protein results from TCRdb running MiXCR on the reads. This sample carries some 71,000 distinct CDR3 sequences, around 20% of them seen once, and the ten largest clones take 8% to 9%. The TCR originated in a human donor in good health. Sequences were obtained from cultured type 1 regulatory T (Tr1) cells, either the whole culture or a sorted fraction (not recorded which). This chain links TRBV5-8 with TRBJ1-5; D unclear. The CDR3 reads CASSPGPSGQPQHF. CDR3 coding DNA: TGTGCCAGCAGCCCGGGCCCATCGGGTCAGCCCCAGCATTTT.